Listed below are T cell receptor beta chains from one sample, sequenced in a study of cytomegalovirus exposure and HLA in healthy donors. Sequencing used immunoSEQ multiplex PCR; TCRdb keeps in-frame clones, though not all of them. The sample lists some 150,000 clones, around four fifths occurring once. The specimen sequenced was PBMCs. These receptors were obtained from a female donor in good health and CMV-seronegative. The CDR3 runs from the conserved cysteine through the conserved F or W. D genes are given only for firm matches. Size tells how often a clone was seen (once, few, many) or the class of an expanded clone, and some rows leave it out.

D gene | clone size | J gene | V gene | CDR3 protein | CDR3 DNA
TRBD1 | few | TRBJ2-5 | TRBV30 | CALSPDREETQYF | TGTGCCTTGAGCCCGGACAGGGAAGAGACCCAGTACTTC
NA | NA | TRBJ2-5 | TRBV19 | CASSLQETQYF | TGTGCCAGTAGTCTACAAGAGACCCAGTACTTC
NA | NA | TRBJ1-3 | TRBV4-1 | CASSQGSRVDGNTIYF | TGCGCCAGCAGCCAAGGGAGCAGGGTAGATGGAAACACCATATATTTT
TRBD1 | NA | TRBJ2-7 | TRBV5-4 | CASKIPGQGDEQYF | TGTGCCAGCAAGATTCCGGGACAGGGGGACGAGCAGTACTTC
TRBD1 | NA | TRBJ1-5 | TRBV5-8 | CASRGGQGSNQPQHF | TGTGCCAGCAGAGGGGGACAGGGGAGCAATCAGCCCCAGCATTTT
NA | NA | TRBJ2-3 | TRBV28 | CGWRDTSTDTQYF | TGTGGGTGGAGGGATACTAGCACAGATACGCAGTATTTT
TRBD1 | NA | TRBJ1-1 | TRBV7-2 | CASSLRGTGMNTEAFF | TGTGCCAGCAGCTTACGTGGGACAGGGATGAACACTGAAGCTTTCTTT
TRBD2 | NA | TRBJ2-1 | TRBV4-1 | CASSQVAGGLVF | TGCGCCAGCAGCCAAGTAGCGGGGGGCTTGGTCTTC
NA | NA | TRBJ1-5 | TRBV30 | CAWSDTGRGQPQHF | TGTGCCTGGAGCGATACAGGGAGAGGTCAGCCCCAGCATTTT
TRBD1 | NA | TRBJ2-1 | TRBV5-1 | CASSPGQYNEQFF | TGCGCCAGCAGCCCGGGACAGTACAATGAGCAGTTCTTC